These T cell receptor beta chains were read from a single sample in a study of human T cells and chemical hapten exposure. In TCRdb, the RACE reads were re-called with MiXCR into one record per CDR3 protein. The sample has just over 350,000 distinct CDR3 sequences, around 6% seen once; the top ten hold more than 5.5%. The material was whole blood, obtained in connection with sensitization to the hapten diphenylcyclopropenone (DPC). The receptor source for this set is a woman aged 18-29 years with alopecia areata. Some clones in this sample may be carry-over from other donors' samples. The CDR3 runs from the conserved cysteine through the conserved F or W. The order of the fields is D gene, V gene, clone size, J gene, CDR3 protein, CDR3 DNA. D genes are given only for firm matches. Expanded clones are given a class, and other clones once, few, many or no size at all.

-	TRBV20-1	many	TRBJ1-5	CSAATVPNQPQHF	TGCAGTGCCGCGACCGTGCCTAATCAGCCCCAGCATTTT
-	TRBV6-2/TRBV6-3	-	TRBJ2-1	CASSSGDYNEQFF	TGTGCCAGCAGTTCCGGGGACTACAATGAGCAGTTCTTC
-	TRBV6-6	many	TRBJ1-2	CASSNNNRRSAYGYTF	TGTGCCAGCAGCAATAATAATAGGAGATCTGCCTATGGCTACACCTTC
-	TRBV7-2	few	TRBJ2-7	CASSLDPGSSYEQYF	TGTGCCAGCAGCTTAGACCCGGGAAGCTCCTACGAGCAGTACTTC
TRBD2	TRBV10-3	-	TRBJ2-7	CAIGPGTSGYEQYF	TGTGCCATCGGGCCCGGGACTAGCGGTTACGAGCAGTACTTC
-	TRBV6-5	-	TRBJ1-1	CASTPEVGVEAFF	TGTGCCAGCACTCCCGAGGTAGGGGTTGAAGCTTTCTTT
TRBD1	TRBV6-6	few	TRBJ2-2	CASRTGDNTGELFF	TGTGCCAGCAGGACAGGGGACAACACCGGGGAGCTGTTTTTT
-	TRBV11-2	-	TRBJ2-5	CASSPSTDGDFQETQYF	TGTGCCAGCAGCCCTAGTACGGACGGCGACTTCCAAGAGACCCAGTACTTC
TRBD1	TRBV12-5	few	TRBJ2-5	CASGITGTGNRKGQETQYF	TGTGCTAGTGGCATAACCGGGACAGGGAATCGAAAGGGCCAAGAGACCCAGTACTTC
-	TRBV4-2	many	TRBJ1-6	CASSQAQGLVLHF	TGTGCCAGCAGCCAAGCGCAGGGGCTGGTCCTCCACTTT
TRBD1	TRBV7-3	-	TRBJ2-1	CASSIQGNIAFNEQFF	TGTGCCAGCAGCATACAGGGGAATATTGCCTTCAATGAGCAGTTCTTC
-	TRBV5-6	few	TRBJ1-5	CASSLYGQPQHF	TGTGCCAGCAGCTTGTACGGACAGCCCCAGCATTTT
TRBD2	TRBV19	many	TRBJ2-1	CASSSWGGNPPNEQFF	TGTGCCAGTAGTAGCTGGGGGGGAAACCCCCCCAATGAGCAGTTCTTC
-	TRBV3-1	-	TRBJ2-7	CASSHRSLRASYEQYF	TGTGCCAGCAGCCATCGGAGCTTGAGGGCCTCCTACGAGCAGTACTTC
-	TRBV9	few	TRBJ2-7	CASSVAGGLYVGEQYF	TGTGCCAGCAGCGTAGCGGGTGGACTCTACGTGGGCGAGCAGTACTTC
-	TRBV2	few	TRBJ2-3	CASHSQGTDTQYF	TGTGCCAGCCATTCCCAGGGCACAGATACGCAGTATTTT
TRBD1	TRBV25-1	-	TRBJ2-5	CASSPGTVKETQYF	TGTGCCAGCAGTCCCGGGACAGTCAAAGAGACCCAGTACTTC
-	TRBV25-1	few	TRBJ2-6	CASRESGANVLTF	TGTGCCAGCCGGGAATCTGGGGCCAACGTCCTGACTTTC
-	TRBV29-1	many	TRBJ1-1	CSVVGQNTEAFF	TGCAGCGTTGTGGGCCAGAACACTGAAGCTTTCTTT
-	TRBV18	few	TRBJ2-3	CASSPFESDTQYF	TGTGCCAGCTCACCCTTCGAATCAGATACGCAGTATTTT
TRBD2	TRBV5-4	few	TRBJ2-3	CASSLRASGRTDTQYF	TGTGCCAGCAGCTTGAGGGCTAGCGGACGCACAGATACGCAGTATTTT
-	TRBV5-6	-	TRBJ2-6	CASSSRPGANVLTF	TGTGCCAGCAGCTCGAGACCTGGGGCCAACGTCCTGACTTTC
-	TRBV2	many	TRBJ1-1	CASAESPNTEAFF	TGTGCCAGTGCCGAAAGTCCGAACACTGAAGCTTTCTTT
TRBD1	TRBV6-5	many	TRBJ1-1	CASNRFGTGGTEAFF	TGTGCCAGCAATAGGTTCGGGACAGGGGGCACTGAAGCTTTCTTT
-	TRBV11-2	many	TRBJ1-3	CASSFGQDFQPLGNTIYF	TGTGCCAGCAGCTTCGGGCAGGACTTCCAGCCCCTGGGAAACACCATATATTTT
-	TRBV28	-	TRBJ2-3	CASSGPPLGTQYF	TGTGCCAGCAGCGGACCACCCCTTGGTACGCAGTATTTT
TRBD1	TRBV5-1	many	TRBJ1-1	CASSLGLTQGTEAFF	TGCGCCAGCAGCTTGGGCTTGACACAGGGGACTGAAGCTTTCTTT
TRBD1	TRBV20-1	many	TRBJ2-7	CSVRTGPREFYEQYF	TGCAGTGTAAGGACAGGTCCTAGAGAATTCTACGAGCAGTACTTC
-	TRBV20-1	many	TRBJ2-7	CSVTSGSSSYEQYF	TGCAGTGTTACCTCGGGATCCAGCTCCTACGAGCAGTACTTC
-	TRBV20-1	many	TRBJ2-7	CSAREGEGQYEQYF	TGCAGTGCTAGAGAAGGTGAGGGACAATACGAGCAGTACTTC